The 8 T cell receptor beta chains listed next were all sequenced from one sample in a study of T cell clonotyping in hematopoietic cell transplantation. Some clones are missing from TCRdb's copy, which holds only in-frame ones; the method was immunoSEQ multiplex PCR. Counted here are fewer than 15,000 clones, about half occurring once; the ten biggest clones make up approximately 9.9%. The specimen was peripheral blood mononuclear cells. The source of these receptors is a man aged 50 or older in good health. Some clones in this sample may be carry-over from other donors' samples.

This chain links TRBV30 with TRBJ2-7; no clear D. Germline V CDR1 and CDR2: GTSNPN, SVGIG (reference sequence). The CDR3 has 14 residues. Trimming stripped 0 bases from V and 1 base from J, with 10 bases between. DNA of the CDR3: TGTGCCTGGAGTGTGCGGCCAACTTCCTACGAGCAGTACTTC. It codes for CAWSVRPTSYEQYF.

The chain has TRBV10-3 and TRBJ2-7; 8 bases fit TRBD2. Germline values: CDR1 ENHRY, CDR2 SYGVKD. Losses at the gene ends were 4 bases for V and 2 bases for J; bases not matched to a gene: 4. The CDR3 is made up of 14 amino acids. The CDR3 loop reads CAISGAGGPYEQYF. The CDR3, as DNA: TGTGCCATCAGTGGGGCGGGAGGCCCCTACGAGCAGTACTTC.

The J gene is TRBJ1-1, the V gene TRBV6-5, with D hard to call. CDR3 size: 16 residues. Germline CDR1 is MNHEY and CDR2 is SVGAGI. The ends were cut back, 2 bases at V and 0 bases at J, with 13 bases in the middle. The CDR3 DNA sequence: TGTGCCAGCAGTTACGATGCCCGGACTTTGAACACTGAAGCTTTCTTT. Amino acid sequence: CASSYDARTLNTEAFF.

CDR3 region: CASSLEGATNEKLFF. The CDR3 DNA reads as TGTGCCAGCAGCTTAGAAGGGGCAACTAATGAAAAACTGTTTTTT. V gene TRBV6-5 combines with J gene TRBJ1-4; D possibly corresponds to TRBD1 (5 bases). Looked up from germline, CDR1 is MNHEY and CDR2 is SVGAGI. Trimming cost V 6 bases and J 0 bases, with 11 bases left between them. This CDR3 spans 15 amino acids.

The chain combines TRBV5-1 with TRBJ2-7; maybe TRBD1 (6 bases). The CDR3 loop spans 17 amino acids. Per the germline V gene, CDR1 is SGHRS and CDR2 is YFSETQ. With 5 bases removed from V and 0 bases from J, the gap between germline ends came to 21 bases. This CDR3 reads CASSTETGTTSSYEQYF. CDR3 in DNA: TGCGCCAGCAGTACGGAGACAGGCACAACAAGCTCCTACGAGCAGTACTTC. Full variable domain (rest looked up from reference TRBV5-1 and TRBJ2-7): KAGVTQTPRYLIKTRGQQVTLSCSPISGHRSVSWYQQTPGQGLQFLFEYFSETQRNKGNFPGRFSGRQFSNSRSEMNVSTLELGDSALYLCASSTETGTTSSYEQYFGPGTRLTVT.

The J gene is TRBJ1-2, the V gene TRBV7-2, with D unresolved. The germline V and J ends were trimmed by 0 bases and 0 bases, with 8 bases remaining between them. The CDR3 runs to 15 residues. CDR1 is SGHTA and CDR2 is FQGNSA in the germline V gene. Here the CDR3 DNA reads TGTGCCAGCAGCTTAGCGAGTGAAACTAACTATGGCTACACCTTC. It is translated as CASSLASETNYGYTF.

The DNA for the CDR3 is TGTGCCAGCAGCGTAGTGACAGCGAACACCGGGGAGCTGTTTTTT. It is translated as CASSVVTANTGELFF. V and J are TRBV9 and TRBJ2-2, with D tentatively TRBD1 (5 bases). Germline lookup yields CDR1 SGDLS and CDR2 YYNGEE. Trimming took off 0 bases at V and 0 bases at J, with 6 bases between the two ends. The CDR3 is 15 residues long.

This clone was recorded a few times. The chain carries TRBV5-8 and TRBJ1-2; a weak D match, TRBD1 (6 bases). CDR3 length: 14 residues. Trimming pared 4 bases from V and 6 bases from J, leaving 16 bases between. Germline V gene data show CDR1 as SGHTS and CDR2 as YDEGEE. The CDR3 DNA sequence: TGTGCCAGCAGCACGCTACAGGGTGACGATGGCTACACCTTC. Its translation is CASSTLQGDDGYTF.